These 21 T cell receptor beta chains share one sample of origin, sequenced in a study of blood T cell repertoires in COVID-19. Profiling relied on immunoSEQ multiplex PCR, and the TCRdb table lists in-frame clones only, not all of them. The profile shows roughly 14,000 clones, 84% of them singletons. Material for sequencing was peripheral blood. The receptor source for this set is a woman in her forties or fifties with active or convalescent COVID-19.

In this sample, this clone turned up once. The chain is built from TRBV4-2 and TRBJ2-2; no clear D gene. From germline, CDR1 is LGHNA and CDR2 YNFKEQ. Deletions cut 8 bases from V and 3 bases from J, with 16 bases between. This CDR3 spans 15 amino acids. The CDR3 here is CASFPRKADTGELFF. In nucleotides, the CDR3 is TGTGCCAGCTTCCCGCGGAAAGCAGACACCGGGGAGCTGTTTTTT.

The CDR3 loop is CASSLEEGATEAFF. The CDR3 DNA reads TGCGCCAGCAGCTTGGAGGAAGGGGCCACTGAAGCTTTCTTT. V usage is TRBV5-1 and J usage is TRBJ1-1, with D perhaps TRBD1 (5 bases). Trimming took off 0 bases at V and 4 bases at J, with 10 bases between the two ends. CDR1 is SGHRS, CDR2 YFSETQ, per germline. CDR3 length: 14 residues.

The gene calls are TRBV4-1 and TRBJ2-1; D unclear. This CDR3 has 15 amino acids. The germline V and J ends were trimmed by 0 bases and 0 bases, with 6 bases remaining between them. Germline V lookup: CDR1 MGHRA, CDR2 YSYEKL. The CDR3 bases are TGCGCCAGCAGCCAAGACGTCTTCTCCTACAATGAGCAGTTCTTC. Protein sequence: CASSQDVFSYNEQFF.

This clone occurred a few times. CDR3 protein: CASSDRGITDTQYF. The CDR3 region has the DNA TGTGCCAGCAGTGACAGGGGGATTACAGATACGCAGTATTTT. The chain carries TRBV28 and TRBJ2-3; 9 bases are shared with TRBD1. There are 14 residues in the CDR3. Trimming at V came to 5 bases and at J to 3 bases, leaving 3 bases not matched to a gene. CDR1 MDHEN and CDR2 SYDVKM come from the germline V gene. The full variable domain, in which reference TRBV28 and TRBJ2-3 provide the parts outside the CDR3, is DVKVTQSSRYLVKRTGEKVFLECVQDMDHENMFWYRQDPGLGLRLIYFSYDVKMKEKGDIPEGYSVSREKKERFSLILESASTNQTSMYLCASSDRGITDTQYFGPGTRLTVL.

This chain uses TRBV6-1 with TRBJ2-3, with 12 nucleotides matching TRBD2. Germline loops: CDR1 MNHNS, CDR2 SASEGT. There are 16 residues in the CDR3. V lost 4 bases, J lost 2 bases, and 4 bases stayed unmatched. The CDR3 is CASSVGTSGPTDTQYF. In DNA, the CDR3 is TGTGCCAGCAGTGTCGGGACTAGCGGGCCCACAGATACGCAGTATTTT.

This chain links TRBV10-3 with TRBJ2-1; TRBD2 agrees at 12 bases. V shed 2 bases, J shed 5 bases, and the junction held 7 bases outside the gene matches. The germline V gene encodes CDR1 ENHRY and CDR2 SYGVKD. The CDR3 spans 17 residues. CDR3: CAISEARLAGANNEQFF. CDR3 DNA sequence: TGTGCCATCAGTGAGGCCCGACTAGCGGGGGCAAACAATGAGCAGTTCTTC.

The chain links TRBV3-1 (or the pseudogene TRBV3-2) to TRBJ1-1, with TRBD1 matching 8 bases. The germline gives CDR1 LGHDT, CDR2 YNNKEL (reference sequence). This CDR3 contains 17 residues. The trim removed 1 base at V and 2 bases at J, leaving 9 bases unmatched. CDR3: CASSQVPGQAVNTEAFF. DNA for the CDR3: TGTGCCAGCAGCCAAGTCCCGGGACAGGCGGTTAACACTGAAGCTTTCTTT.

The table lists this clone with a few counts. The rearrangement uses TRBV19 and TRBJ2-7, with 8 nucleotides matching TRBD2. The CDR3 sequence is 15 residues long. CDR1 is LNHDA, CDR2 SQIVND, per germline (reference sequence). Trimming removed 5 bases from V and 1 base from J; junction bases left unmatched: 7. The CDR3 nucleotides are TGTGCCAGTAGTTCGTCGCTAGCGGGTTCCTACGAGCAGTACTTC. Translating it yields CASSSSLAGSYEQYF.

The J gene is TRBJ2-3, the V gene TRBV10-3, with D possibly matching TRBD1 (6 bases). There are 14 residues in the CDR3. Germline CDR1 and CDR2: ENHRY and SYGVKD. V shed 5 bases and J shed 2 bases, with 11 bases lying between them. The CDR3 bases are TGTGCCATCAGTCGACAGGCCACCACAGATACGCAGTATTTT. Its protein is CAISRQATTDTQYF.

A single count supports this clone. This chain joins TRBV28 and TRBJ2-1, with D tentatively TRBD2 (6 bases). The CDR3 is made up of 13 amino acids. The V end lost 5 bases, the J end lost 6 bases, and 11 bases lay between the germline ends. From germline, CDR1 is MDHEN and CDR2 SYDVKM. The CDR3 DNA reads TGTGCCAGCAGTCCCGGAGGGCGCAATGAGCAGTTCTTC. It specifies CASSPGGRNEQFF. Full variable domain (rest looked up from reference TRBV28 and TRBJ2-1): DVKVTQSSRYLVKRTGEKVFLECVQDMDHENMFWYRQDPGLGLRLIYFSYDVKMKEKGDIPEGYSVSREKKERFSLILESASTNQTSMYLCASSPGGRNEQFFGPGTRLTVL.

The rearrangement joins TRBV29-1 to TRBJ2-7; TRBD2 matches 11 bases. The CDR3 sequence is 14 residues long. Germline CDR1 and CDR2: SQVTM and ANQGSEA. Trimming at V came to 5 bases and at J to 2 bases, leaving 5 bases not matched to a gene. As DNA, the CDR3 is TGCAGCGTTACTAGCGGGAGAAGGCCCTACGAGCAGTACTTC. Its protein is CSVTSGRRPYEQYF.

The chain employs TRBV3-1 (or the pseudogene TRBV3-2) and TRBJ1-1, with D possibly TRBD1 on 6 matching bases. V dropped 3 bases and J dropped 1 base, with 15 bases sitting between them. Germline loops: CDR1 LGHDT, CDR2 YNNKEL (reference sequence). The CDR3 length is 16 residues. CDR3 sequence reads: CASSHSGVGGNTEAFF. The CDR3 coding sequence is TGTGCCAGCAGCCACTCCGGGGTAGGGGGGAACACTGAAGCTTTCTTT.

V gene TRBV7-9 combines with J gene TRBJ2-1, with D possibly being TRBD1 (6 bases). Germline CDR1 reads SEHNR; CDR2 reads FQNEAQ (reference sequence). Trimming stripped 5 bases from V and 5 bases from J, with 13 bases between. The CDR3 is 14 amino acids. This chain's CDR3 is CASSPGDTDNEQFF. The CDR3 bases are TGTGCCAGCAGCCCCGGGGACACCGACAATGAGCAGTTCTTC.

V usage is TRBV18 and J usage is TRBJ2-1, with 7 nucleotides matching TRBD2. The CDR3 covers 16 residues. V was pared by 2 bases and J by 7 bases, with 11 bases of the junction left unmatched. Looked up from germline, CDR1 is KGHSH and CDR2 is LQKENI. In nucleotides, the CDR3 is TGTGCCAGCTCACCATATCAAATCGGGACTAAGAATGAGCAGTTCTTC. Translation gives CASSPYQIGTKNEQFF.

The rearrangement uses TRBV3-1 (or the pseudogene TRBV3-2) and TRBJ2-2; 10 bases agree with TRBD2. The CDR3 is 19 residues long. Germline CDR1 and CDR2: LGHDT and YNNKEL (reference sequence). V dropped 3 bases and J dropped 5; count of bases not matched to a gene: 15. As DNA, the CDR3 is TGTGCCAGCAGCCACCCCCGGGTAGCGGGGGGCCTGAGGACCGGGGAGCTGTTTTTT. Amino acid sequence: CASSHPRVAGGLRTGELFF.

V is TRBV7-8 and J is TRBJ1-3; D is unclear. V shed 6 bases and J shed 3 bases, with 3 bases lying between them. Germline CDR1 and CDR2: SGHVS and FQNEAQ. The CDR3 is 11 residues long. The CDR3 sequence is CASSYGNTIYF. The CDR3 DNA is TGTGCCAGCAGTTATGGAAACACCATATATTTT.

The chain is built from TRBV20-1 and TRBJ1-3; D is ambiguous. The CDR3 loop spans 11 amino acids. V shed 0 bases and J shed 11 bases, with 8 bases lying between them. Germline loops: CDR1 DFQATT, CDR2 SNEGSKA (reference sequence). The CDR3 sequence: CSARDREAIYF. The CDR3 DNA is TGCAGTGCTAGAGATCGTGAGGCCATATATTTT.

The rearrangement joins TRBV7-9 to TRBJ2-2; 9 nucleotides line up with TRBD1. With V trimmed by 5 bases and J by 5 bases, 9 bases remained unmatched. This CDR3 contains 16 residues. From germline, CDR1 is SEHNR and CDR2 FQNEAQ (reference sequence). The CDR3 DNA reads as TGTGCCAGCAGCACCCTTCCGGGACAGGGAACCGGGGAGCTGTTTTTT. The encoded protein is CASSTLPGQGTGELFF.

The chain combines TRBV28 with TRBJ1-6, with D possibly being TRBD1 (5 bases). V was shortened by 3 bases and J by 10 bases, with 10 bases between the two germline ends. Germline CDR1 reads MDHEN; CDR2 reads SYDVKM. The CDR3 runs to 13 residues. The CDR3 sequence is CASSLGLGSPLHF. The CDR3 DNA sequence: TGTGCCAGCAGTTTGGGGCTAGGATCACCCCTCCACTTT.

In its sample, this clone was seen a few times. The chain is built from TRBV9 and TRBJ2-7; no reliable D call. CDR1 is SGDLS and CDR2 is YYNGEE in the germline V gene. The CDR3 is 11 amino acids. With 4 bases removed from V and 6 bases from J, the gap between germline ends came to 8 bases. The CDR3 region has the DNA TGTGCCAGCAGCCCAGGCAGCGAGCAGTACTTC. It codes for CASSPGSEQYF.

V usage is TRBV15 and J usage is TRBJ2-5; 7 nucleotides align to TRBD2. Germline V gene data show CDR1 as LNHNV and CDR2 as YYDKDF (reference sequence). V lost 5 bases, J lost 3 bases, and 6 bases stayed unmatched. This CDR3 has 14 residues. In DNA form, the CDR3 reads TGTGCCACCAGCTCAGCGGGAAAGGAAGAGACCCAGTACTTC. Its translation: CATSSAGKEETQYF.